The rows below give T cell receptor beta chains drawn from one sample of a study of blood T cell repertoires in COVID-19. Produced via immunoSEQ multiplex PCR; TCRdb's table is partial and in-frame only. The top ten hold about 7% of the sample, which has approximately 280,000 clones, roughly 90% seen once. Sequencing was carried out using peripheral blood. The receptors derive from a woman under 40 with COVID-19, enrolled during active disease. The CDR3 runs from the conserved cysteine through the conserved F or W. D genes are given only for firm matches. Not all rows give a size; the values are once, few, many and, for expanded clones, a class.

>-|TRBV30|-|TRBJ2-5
TGTGCCTGGAGTGTGTGGGGGCTTAGGGAGACCCAGTACTTC
CAWSVWGLRETQYF
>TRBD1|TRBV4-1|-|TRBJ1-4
TGCGCCAGCAGCCGGACAGGGGGGATGGAAAAACTGTTTTTT
CASSRTGGMEKLFF
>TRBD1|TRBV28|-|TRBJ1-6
TGTGCCAGCAGTTTATACCAGGGGGCCTCACCCCTCCACTTT
CASSLYQGASPLHF
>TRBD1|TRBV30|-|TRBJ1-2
TGTGCCTGGATTTCCGGGACAGGGGATGGCTACACCTTC
CAWISGTGDGYTF
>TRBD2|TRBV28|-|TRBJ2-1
TGTGCCAGCAGTTCCACCGGGCGGGAGGACAATGAGCAGTTCTTC
CASSSTGREDNEQFF
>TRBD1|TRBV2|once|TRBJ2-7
TGTGCCAGTGACAGGGACGTCTCCTACGAGCAGTACTTC
CASDRDVSYEQYF
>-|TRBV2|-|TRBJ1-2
TGTGCCAGCAGTGAAGAGGGGTCCGCTATTGGCTACACCTTC
CASSEEGSAIGYTF
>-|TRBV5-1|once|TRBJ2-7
TGCGCCAGCAGCTTTGGCAGTTCCTACGAGCAGTACTTC
CASSFGSSYEQYF
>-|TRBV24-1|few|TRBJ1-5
TGTGCCACCAGTGGCTCGGGAGGGGGCAATCAGCCCCAGCATTTT
CATSGSGGGNQPQHF
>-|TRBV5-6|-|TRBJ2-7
TGTGCCAGCAGCATGAACATCCACGAGCAGTACTTC
CASSMNIHEQYF
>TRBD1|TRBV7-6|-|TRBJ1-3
TGTGCCAGCAGCTCAACAGGGGGGTCCTCTGGAAACACCATATATTTT
CASSSTGGSSGNTIYF
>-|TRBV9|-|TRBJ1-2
TGTGCCAGCAGCGTAGGCGGTCGGGGGGGCCTCTATGGCTACACCTTC
CASSVGGRGGLYGYTF
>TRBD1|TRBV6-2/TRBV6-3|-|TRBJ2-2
TGTGCCAGCAGTTACCCGACAGGGGCCACCGGGGAGCTGTTTTTT
CASSYPTGATGELFF
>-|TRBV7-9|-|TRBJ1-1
TGTGCCAGCAGCTCTCAGGGGAACACTGAAGCTTTCTTT
CASSSQGNTEAFF
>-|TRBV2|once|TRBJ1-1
TGTGCCAGCATCCCGTCGGGGGTTATGAACACTGAAGCTTTCTTT
CASIPSGVMNTEAFF
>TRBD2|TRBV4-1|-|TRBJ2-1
TGCGCCAGCAGCCAAAGTTGGGGGATTGATCTAGCGGGATCCTACAATGAGCAGTTCTTC
CASSQSWGIDLAGSYNEQFF
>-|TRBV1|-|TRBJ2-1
TGCACCAGCAGTCGTTCTCCGGGACTAGCGTTCCATGAGCAGTTCTTC
CTSSRSPGLAFHEQFF
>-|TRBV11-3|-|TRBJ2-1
TGTGCCAGCAGCTTAGATAGAGTCGGTGAGCAGTTCTTC
CASSLDRVGEQFF
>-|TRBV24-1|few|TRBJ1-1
TGTGCCACCAGTACCTCGGGGAACACTGAAGCTTTCTTT
CATSTSGNTEAFF
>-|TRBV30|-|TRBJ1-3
TGTGCCTGGGGAACCAGGGCCTCAAACACCATATATTTT
CAWGTRASNTIYF
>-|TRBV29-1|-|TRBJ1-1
TGCAGCGTTGGAGGAGGGGCTGAAGCTTTCTTT
CSVGGGAEAFF
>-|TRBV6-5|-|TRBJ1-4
TGTGCCAGCAGAAGGGGAAGGGAAGAAAAACTGTTTTTT
CASRRGREEKLFF
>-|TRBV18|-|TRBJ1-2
TGTGCCAGCTCCCAGAAAGCGGGAAGAGGCTACACCTTC
CASSQKAGRGYTF
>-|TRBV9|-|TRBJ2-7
TGTGCCAGCAGCGCACTAGGTCTTAGGGACGAGCAGTACTTC
CASSALGLRDEQYF
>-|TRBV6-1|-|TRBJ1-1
TGTGCCAGCAGCGCCCAGGGGAACACTGAAGCTTTCTTT
CASSAQGNTEAFF
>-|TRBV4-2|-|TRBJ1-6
TGTGCCAGCAGCCAAGACGGGAACAGTGATTCACCCCTCCACTTT
CASSQDGNSDSPLHF
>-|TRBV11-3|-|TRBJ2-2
TGTGCCAGCAGCTCAGGGACTTACGCGAACACCGGGGAGCTGTTTTTT
CASSSGTYANTGELFF
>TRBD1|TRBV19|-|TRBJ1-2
TGTGCCAGTAGTATTGGAGGGGGCTCTGGCTATGGCTACACCTTC
CASSIGGGSGYGYTF
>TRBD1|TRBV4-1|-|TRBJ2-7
TGCGCCAGCAGCCGATCAGCGGGGACAGGGGCGAGCGAGCAGTACTTC
CASSRSAGTGASEQYF
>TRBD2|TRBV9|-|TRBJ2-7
TGTGCCAGCAGCGTAGGGGCTAGCGGGAACCACGAGCAGTACTTC
CASSVGASGNHEQYF
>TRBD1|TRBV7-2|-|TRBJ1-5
TGTGCCAGCAGCCCCGACAGGGGGTCTGGCAATCAGCCCCAGCATTTT
CASSPDRGSGNQPQHF
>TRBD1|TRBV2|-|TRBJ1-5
TGTGCCAGCAGTGAAGTGAGACAGGGGAATCAGCCCCAGCATTTT
CASSEVRQGNQPQHF
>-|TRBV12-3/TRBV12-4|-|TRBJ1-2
TGTGCCAGCAGTGCCGGAAGGAGCTATGGCTACACCTTC
CASSAGRSYGYTF
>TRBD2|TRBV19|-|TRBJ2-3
TGTGCCAGTAGTACGGCGGGACTAGCGGGAGTAGATACGCAGTATTTT
CASSTAGLAGVDTQYF
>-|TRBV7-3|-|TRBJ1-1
TGTGCCAGCAGCTTAAATGGGAGAGGGACTGAAGCTTTCTTT
CASSLNGRGTEAFF
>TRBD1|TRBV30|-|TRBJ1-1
TGTGCCTGGAGTTACTACCGTAATCCAGGGGGCGGGAACACTGAAGCTTTCTTT
CAWSYYRNPGGGNTEAFF
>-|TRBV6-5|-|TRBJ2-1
TGTGCCAGCAGTTCAAGCCTAGCGTTTAACAATGAGCAGTTCTTC
CASSSSLAFNNEQFF
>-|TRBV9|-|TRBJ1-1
TGTGCCAGCAGCGTCGACTTGAACACTGAAGCTTTCTTT
CASSVDLNTEAFF
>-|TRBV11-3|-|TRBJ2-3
TGTGCCAGCAGCTTAGGGGGAGGTAGTACAGATACGCAGTATTTT
CASSLGGGSTDTQYF
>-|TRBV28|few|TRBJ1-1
TGTGCCAGCAGTCCGAAGCTCCGGACAGCAGAAGCTTTCTTT
CASSPKLRTAEAFF
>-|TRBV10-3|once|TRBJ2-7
TGTGCCATCAGTGCTTCAGGGGTCGAGCAGTACTTC
CAISASGVEQYF
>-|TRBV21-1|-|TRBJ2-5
TGTGCCAGCAGGCCCCAACCTAACCTAGCGGGAGGGGAGACCCAGTACTTC
CASRPQPNLAGGETQYF
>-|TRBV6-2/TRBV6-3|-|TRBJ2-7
TGTGCCAGCAGTTACTCGAGGCGCTACGAGCAGTACTTC
CASSYSRRYEQYF
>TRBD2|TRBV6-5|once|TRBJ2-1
TGTGCCAGCAAAATAGCGGGAGGAGGGGGTGAGCAGTTCTTC
CASKIAGGGGEQFF
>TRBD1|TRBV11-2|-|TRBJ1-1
TGTGCCAGCAGCTACAGGGGCGGGGAAGGAGCTTTCTTT
CASSYRGGEGAFF
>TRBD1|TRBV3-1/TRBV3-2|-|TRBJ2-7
TGTGCCAGCAGCCTAGGACAGGATAACGAGCAGTACTTC
CASSLGQDNEQYF
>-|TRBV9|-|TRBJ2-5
TGTGCCAGCAGCGTAGTCGGTGGAGGGTCCGAGACCCAGTACTTC
CASSVVGGGSETQYF
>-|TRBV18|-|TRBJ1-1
TGTGCCAGCTCACCACCGTGGCAGAACACTGAAGCTTTCTTT
CASSPPWQNTEAFF
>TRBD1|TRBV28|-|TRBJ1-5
TGTGCCAGCAGTCCCACAGGACAGGGCAATCAGCCCCAGCATTTT
CASSPTGQGNQPQHF
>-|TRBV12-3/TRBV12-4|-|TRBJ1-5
TGTGCCAGCAGTCTCGGACAGTATCAGCCCCAGCATTTT
CASSLGQYQPQHF
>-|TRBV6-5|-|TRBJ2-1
TGTGCCAGCAGTTCCGTGAGCTCCTACAATGAGCAGTTCTTC
CASSSVSSYNEQFF
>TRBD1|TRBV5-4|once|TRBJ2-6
TGTGCCAGCAGCTTGGTGGGACAGGGGGATTCTGGGGCCAACGTCCTGACTTTC
CASSLVGQGDSGANVLTF